These 25 T cell receptor beta chains were all obtained from the same sample, sequenced in a study of blood T cell repertoires in COVID-19. Assay used: immunoSEQ multiplex PCR; TCRdb lists only in-frame clones, some missing. The sample has roughly 200,000 clones; 86% are singletons. The specimen sequenced was PBMCs or T cells enriched from blood (not recorded which). The receptors originated from a woman aged 40-49 years with acute COVID-19.

The rearrangement joins TRBV14 to TRBJ1-1; no definite D call. V was pared by 4 bases and J by 5 bases, with 11 bases between. The CDR3 runs to 13 residues. Germline V CDR1 and CDR2: SGHDN, FVKESK. CDR3 DNA sequence: TGTGCCAGCAGCCTCGGGTTGGTGACTGAAGCTTTCTTT. Translation: CASSLGLVTEAFF.

The genes are TRBV14 and TRBJ1-5; 8 bases align to TRBD1. The CDR3 runs 14 residues. Germline CDR1 reads SGHDN; CDR2 reads FVKESK. Losses at the gene ends were 4 bases for V and 7 bases for J; bases not matched to a gene: 6. CDR3 bases: TGTGCCAGCAGCCCCGACAGGGGAGACCAGCCCCAGCATTTT. It specifies CASSPDRGDQPQHF.

The chain employs TRBV9 and TRBJ2-3, with 9 bases identical to TRBD2. V lost 3 bases, J lost 8 bases, and 10 bases stayed unmatched. This CDR3 is 15 amino acids long. Germline V gene lookup returns CDR1 SGDLS and CDR2 YYNGEE. This CDR3 is CASSAEGGGASTQYF. In DNA, the CDR3 is TGTGCCAGCAGCGCTGAAGGCGGGGGGGCTAGTACGCAGTATTTT.

This clone showed up just once. This chain uses TRBV7-3 with TRBJ2-2; 7 bases agree with TRBD1. The CDR3 covers 15 residues. V trimming: 4 bases; J trimming: 3 bases; junction bases outside the gene matches: 5. Germline V lookup: CDR1 SGHTA, CDR2 FQGTGA. The CDR3: CASSSGQAYTGELFF. As DNA, the CDR3 is TGTGCCAGCAGCTCCGGACAGGCGTACACCGGGGAGCTGTTTTTT.

The chain couples TRBV3-1 (or the pseudogene TRBV3-2) to TRBJ2-1; 8 bases align to TRBD1. V trimming: 6 bases; J trimming: 2 bases; junction bases outside the gene matches: 6. This CDR3 has 15 amino acids. Germline CDR1 is LGHDT and CDR2 is YNNKEL (reference sequence). The CDR3 DNA follows: TGTGCCAGCAGTCGCAGGGGGCTGACCTACAATGAGCAGTTCTTC. Its translation: CASSRRGLTYNEQFF.

V usage is TRBV2 and J usage is TRBJ1-1; 7 bases are shared with TRBD1. Germline CDR1 is SNHLY and CDR2 is FYNNEI. Germline trimming cut 4 bases from V and 0 bases from J; bases unmatched to any gene: 14. The CDR3 consists of 18 residues. The CDR3 loop reads CASSGEANRGGMNTEAFF. DNA of the CDR3: TGTGCCAGCAGTGGAGAGGCCAACAGGGGAGGAATGAACACTGAAGCTTTCTTT.

The J gene is TRBJ1-1, the V gene TRBV29-1, with 8 positions matching TRBD1. Germline trimming cut 6 bases from V and 8 bases from J; bases unmatched to any gene: 11. Germline assignment: CDR1 SQVTM and CDR2 ANQGSEA. This CDR3 spans 13 amino acids. The CDR3 region has the DNA TGCAGCGTAGCAGCAGGGGGCTCTTCGGAAGCTTTCTTT. Translating gives CSVAAGGSSEAFF.

The rearrangement uses TRBV18 and TRBJ2-1; no reliable D call. CDR1 is KGHSH, CDR2 LQKENI, per germline. This CDR3 is built from 13 residues. The V and J ends lost 1 base and 6 bases respectively, with 7 bases between them. CDR3: CASSPLEFNEQFF. The CDR3 DNA sequence: TGTGCCAGCTCACCACTCGAGTTCAATGAGCAGTTCTTC.

The rearrangement links TRBV2 to TRBJ1-2; D perhaps matches TRBD1 (6 bases). This CDR3 region has 14 residues. Germline CDR1 is SNHLY and CDR2 is FYNNEI. With 2 bases removed from V and 4 bases from J, the gap between germline ends came to 11 bases. This CDR3 is CASSETGMGYGYTF. The DNA for the CDR3 is TGTGCCAGCAGTGAAACAGGGATGGGCTATGGCTACACCTTC.

The chain has TRBV29-1 and TRBJ1-2, with 9 nucleotides matching TRBD1. Germline loops: CDR1 SQVTM, CDR2 ANQGSEA. V was clipped by 1 base and J by 4 bases; unmatched bases: 10. The CDR3 has 16 amino acids. The CDR3 sequence is CSVEGLQGAQGYGYTF. CDR3 DNA: TGCAGCGTTGAAGGACTACAGGGGGCGCAGGGCTATGGCTACACCTTC.

The chain combines TRBV7-9 with TRBJ2-1; 14 nucleotides line up with TRBD2. The V and J ends lost 4 bases and 7 bases, in that order; junction bases with no gene match: 9. This CDR3 region has 17 residues. Germline V gene lookup returns CDR1 SEHNR and CDR2 FQNEAQ (reference sequence). CDR3 sequence (DNA): TGTGCCAGCAGCTCCCCGACTAGCGGGGGGGCAGGGAATGAGCAGTTCTTC. Translated: CASSSPTSGGAGNEQFF.

In its sample, this clone was seen once. The rearrangement links TRBV6-1 to TRBJ1-1; 12 positions match TRBD1. CDR3 size: 15 residues. V shed 3 bases and J 6 bases; nucleotides not matched to a gene: 5. Germline V CDR1 and CDR2: MNHNS, SASEGT. The CDR3 region has the DNA TGTGCCAGCAGTGATCCGGGACAGGGGGCTGCTGAAGCTTTCTTT. This codes for CASSDPGQGAAEAFF.

The chain couples TRBV5-5 to TRBJ2-1, with TRBD1 matching over 9 bases. The CDR3 has 15 residues. CDR1 and CDR2 (germline): SGHKS, YYEKEE (reference sequence). Germline trimming cut 2 bases from V and 7 bases from J; bases unmatched to any gene: 7. CDR3 residues: CASSLGTGSINEQFF. Written as DNA, the CDR3 is TGTGCCAGCAGCTTAGGGACAGGGTCTATTAATGAGCAGTTCTTC. Full variable domain (remainder filled in from reference TRBV5-5 and TRBJ2-1): DAGVTQSPTHLIKTRGQQVTLRCSPISGHKSVSWYQQVLGQGPQFIFQYYEKEERGRGNFPDRFSARQFPNYSSELNVNALLLGDSALYLCASSLGTGSINEQFFGPGTRLTVL.

The chain employs TRBV7-3 and TRBJ1-2, with D maybe TRBD1 (5 bases). CDR3 length: 15 residues. CDR1 is SGHTA, CDR2 FQGTGA, per germline. V gave up 2 bases and J gave up 2 bases, with 12 bases separating them. CDR3 DNA: TGTGCCAGCAGCTTATTACCAGGGCTGAACTATGGCTACACCTTC. It translates to CASSLLPGLNYGYTF.

The CDR3 nucleotides read TGCGCCAGCAGCCAAGGGGGGGGCCTTGAAGCTTTCTTT. It specifies CASSQGGGLEAFF. The chain couples TRBV4-3 to TRBJ1-1, with D possibly being TRBD1 (6 bases). The CDR3 runs 13 residues. Trimming left V 1 base short and J 7 bases short, with 10 bases between. The germline gives CDR1 LGHNA, CDR2 YSLEER.

J is TRBJ1-5 and V is TRBV19; no definite D call. Germline values: CDR1 LNHDA, CDR2 SQIVND (reference sequence). V was trimmed by 1 base and J by 4 bases, leaving 11 bases between them. This CDR3 comprises 15 residues. The CDR3 DNA is TGTGCCAGTAGTATAGTTCAGAACACAAATCAGCCCCAGCATTTT. Its protein product is CASSIVQNTNQPQHF.

The rearrangement links TRBV6-1 to TRBJ2-7, with a weak D call TRBD1 (5 bases). V gave up 0 bases and J gave up 0 bases, with 6 bases separating them. CDR3 length: 14 amino acids. CDR1 is MNHNS, CDR2 SASEGT, per germline. The CDR3 DNA follows: TGTGCCAGCAGTGAAGCCCAGGGCTCCTACGAGCAGTACTTC. Protein sequence: CASSEAQGSYEQYF.

CDR3: CASSVVAGSNEKLFF. DNA of the CDR3: TGTGCCAGCAGCGTAGTAGCAGGGTCTAATGAAAAACTGTTTTTT. The rearrangement uses TRBV9 and TRBJ1-4; TRBD1 is a possible D gene (5 bases). Germline V lookup: CDR1 SGDLS, CDR2 YYNGEE. Trimming left V 0 bases short and J 3 bases short, with 9 bases between. The CDR3 has 15 residues. The full variable domain, rest sourced from reference TRBV9 and TRBJ1-4, is DSGVTQTPKHLITATGQRVTLRCSPRSGDLSVYWYQQSLDQGLQFLIQYYNGEERAKGNILERFSAQQFPDLHSELNLSSLELGDSALYFCASSVVAGSNEKLFFGSGTQLSVL.

The chain combines TRBV7-9 with TRBJ1-2, with TRBD1 matching 8 bases. Germline CDR1 is SEHNR and CDR2 is FQNEAQ (reference sequence). Unmatched junction bases numbered 9, after V lost 3 bases and J lost 0 bases. The CDR3 has 17 amino acids. The CDR3 DNA is TGTGCCAGCAGCTTTCTACGGACAGGGACCACTAACTATGGCTACACCTTC. Protein product: CASSFLRTGTTNYGYTF.

The gene calls are TRBV6-5 and TRBJ1-2; the D gene is possibly TRBD1 (5 bases). V lost 8 bases and J lost 8, with 9 bases in between. Germline V CDR1 and CDR2: MNHEY, SVGAGI. The CDR3 has 10 amino acids. Written as DNA, the CDR3 is TGTGCCAGCTCCCGGGGGGGCTACACCTTC. It is translated as CASSRGGYTF.

This sequence joins TRBV5-4 and TRBJ2-1, with D perhaps TRBD2 (7 bases). V was trimmed by 4 bases and J by 6 bases, leaving 20 bases between them. This CDR3 is built from 16 residues. Per the germline V gene, CDR1 is SGHNT and CDR2 is YYREEE (reference sequence). CDR3 region: CASSIPQGGLINEQFF. CDR3 in DNA: TGTGCCAGCAGCATTCCACAGGGAGGGCTCATCAATGAGCAGTTCTTC. Together with reference TRBV5-4 and TRBJ2-1, the CDR3 gives the full variable domain: ETGVTQSPTHLIKTRGQQVTLRCSSQSGHNTVSWYQQALGQGPQFIFQYYREEENGRGNFPPRFSGLQFPNYSSELNVNALELDDSALYLCASSIPQGGLINEQFFGPGTRLTVL.

The genes are TRBV7-6 and TRBJ1-1, with D possibly TRBD1 on 6 matching bases. CDR3 length: 15 amino acids. Germline CDR1 reads SGHVS; CDR2 reads FNYEAQ. Between the trimmed V and J ends, which lost 1 base and 4 bases, there was a span of 13 bases. The CDR3 sequence: CASSLVDRSGTEAFF. CDR3 nucleotide sequence: TGTGCCAGCAGCTTAGTCGACAGGAGCGGCACTGAAGCTTTCTTT. The variable domain in full, with the rest retrieved from reference TRBV7-6 and TRBJ1-1, is GAGVSQSPRYKVTKRGQDVALRCDPISGHVSLYWYRQALGQGPEFLTYFNYEAQQDKSGLPNDRFSAERPEGSISTLTIQRTEQRDSAMYRCASSLVDRSGTEAFFGQGTRLTVV.

This clone came up once. This chain links TRBV9 with TRBJ1-1, with 7 bases identical to TRBD1. The CDR3 loop spans 17 amino acids. Losses at the gene ends were 0 bases for V and 7 bases for J; bases not matched to a gene: 15. The germline V gene encodes CDR1 SGDLS and CDR2 YYNGEE. The CDR3: CASSVGGRWGTENEAFF. The CDR3 DNA is TGTGCCAGCAGCGTAGGAGGCCGTTGGGGGACAGAAAATGAAGCTTTCTTT.

The CDR3 coding sequence is TGTGCCAGACCCCACGGTAAATTCTATGGCTACACCTTC. This gives the protein CARPHGKFYGYTF. The J gene is TRBJ1-2, the V gene TRBV19; D is ambiguous. The CDR3 consists of 13 residues. V gave up 9 bases and J gave up 4 bases, with 15 bases separating them. Germline CDR1 reads LNHDA; CDR2 reads SQIVND (reference sequence).

CDR3 in amino acids: CASSYQGRETQYF. DNA for the CDR3: TGTGCCAGCAGTTACCAGGGGCGGGAGACCCAGTACTTC. J is TRBJ2-5 and V is TRBV6-5; D might be TRBD1 (6 bases). The germline V and J ends were trimmed by 2 bases and 5 bases, with 9 bases remaining between them. The CDR3 spans 13 residues. Germline V gives CDR1 MNHEY, CDR2 SVGAGI.